Included here is one T cell receptor (beta chain) sequence, with context. Its antigen is still unknown. No base quality information exists; no much larger clone differs at one position. The sample comes from a study of blood T cell repertoires in COVID-19 (dated by TCRdb to 2020 to 2022). With regard to the full study: The collaborator samples originated in the United States, Italy and Spain and spanned the acute and convalescent phases of COVID-19. The material from the prospective study consisted of cDNA or gDNA derived from T cells, B-cell-depleted T cells, or PBMCs. Subjects who had been exposed to COVID-19, were actively infected with it, or had recovered from it provided the deeply sampled blood TCRbeta repertoires that made up the dataset. A freely available public database, intended as a resource for researchers studying the immune response to SARS-CoV-2, is where the repertoires were released. The samples were drawn from two sources: the first 160 participants of the ongoing ImmuneRACE study, and 1,254 subjects contributed by 6 global collaborators. The sample metadata nearly always contained a de-identified subject ID, COVID-19 status, age in years and sex. Where available, HLA class I and class II types were taken from metadata supplied by the sample provider and were not determined by assay-based typing. The investigation overall reported the following: Clinical and demographic metadata were provided uncurated, with the amount varying by source and participant.

TCRbeta CDR3 regions were amplified from genomic DNA by means of the immunoSEQ Assay, a bias-controlled multiplex PCR. Per the original workflow: The number of nucleated cells in each sample was estimated by amplification of reference gene primers within the assay. Sequence reads were collapsed and filtered to measure the absolute abundance of every unique TCRbeta CDR3 rearrangement. Productive Simpson clonality was computed per sample as the square root of Simpson's diversity index over productive rearrangements. TCRdb limited this immuneACCESS table to in-frame rearrangements with V and J called. A share of clones is missing; checked studies link under half to unresolved V genes, and the rest is unexplained. The V and J calls and clone size are taken from that table; D and trimming were inferred from the DNA. Across this sample there are fewer than 60,000 clones, with 88% seen only once. The ten largest make up approximately 11% of the sample.

The collaborating institutions used their own protocols to collect whole blood in K2EDTA tubes. Collaborator samples were shipped for TCRbeta analysis as frozen whole blood, isolated PBMCs, or DNA extracted from either sample type. Measured from the cysteine to the phenylalanine, the CDR3 is 13 residues long. Kept here is only the CDR3 DNA, which spans 39 bases and is read in frame from base 1. CDR1 and CDR2 (SGHTS, YDEGEE) derive from the germline V gene. The germline ends are 12 bases apart after V is trimmed by 6 bases and J by 4 bases. The chain employs TRBV5-8 and TRBJ2-3; confidence is insufficient to name the D gene. The source material was peripheral blood. The clonotype originates from a human donor with active COVID-19. The donor label of this sample is uncertain. The DNA sequence reads TGTGCCAGCAATCTGTGGGCCTCAGATACGCAGTATTTT. The encoded protein is CASNLWASDTQYF.